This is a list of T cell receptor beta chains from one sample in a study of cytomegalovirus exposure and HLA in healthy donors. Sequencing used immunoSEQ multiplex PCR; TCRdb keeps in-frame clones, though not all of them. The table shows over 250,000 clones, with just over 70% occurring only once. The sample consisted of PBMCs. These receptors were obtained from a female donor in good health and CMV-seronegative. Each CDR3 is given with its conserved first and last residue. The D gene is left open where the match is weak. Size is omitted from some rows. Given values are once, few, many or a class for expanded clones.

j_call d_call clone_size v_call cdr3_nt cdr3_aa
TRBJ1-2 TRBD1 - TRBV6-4 TGTGCCAGCAGGCCGGGACAGGGGGCCCTCTATGGCTACACCTTC CASRPGQGALYGYTF
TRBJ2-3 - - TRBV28 TGTGCCAGCAGTTTGCGGACTAGCACAGATACGCAGTATTTT CASSLRTSTDTQYF
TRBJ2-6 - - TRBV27 TGTGCCAGCAGTTGGGGGGGCAGAGGGGCCAACGTCCTGACTTTC CASSWGGRGANVLTF
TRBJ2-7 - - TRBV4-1 TGCGCCAGCAGCCCCGAGGCAGGGTCGAGCTACGAGCAGTACTTC CASSPEAGSSYEQYF
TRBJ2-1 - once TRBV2 TGTGCCAGCAACGCGGTCCAATTGATCTCCTACAATGAGCAGTTCTTC CASNAVQLISYNEQFF
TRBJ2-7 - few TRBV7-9 TGTGCCAGCAGCTTAGGTACCTACGAGCAGTACTTC CASSLGTYEQYF
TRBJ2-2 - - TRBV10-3 TGTGCCATCCCCGGGGACACCAACACCGGGGAGCTGTTTTTT CAIPGDTNTGELFF
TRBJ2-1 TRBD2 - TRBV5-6 TGTGCCAGCAGCTGGGGGGGAACTAGTCTAAATGAGCAGTTCTTC CASSWGGTSLNEQFF
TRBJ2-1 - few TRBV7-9 TGTGCCAGCAGCGAGACTTTTGAGCAGTTCTTC CASSETFEQFF
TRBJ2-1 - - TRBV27 TGTGCCAGCAGTTTATTTCGGGGGAGCGGTAGTCGGCAGTTCTTC CASSLFRGSGSRQFF
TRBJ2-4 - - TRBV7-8 TGTGCCAGCAGCTTCGGGGTGGCCAAAAACATTCAGTACTTC CASSFGVAKNIQYF
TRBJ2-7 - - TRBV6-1 TGTGCCAGCAGTGAATCTGACATTACCTCCTACGAGCAGTACTTC CASSESDITSYEQYF
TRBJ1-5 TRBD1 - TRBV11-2 TGTGCCAGCAGCTTCACAGGGGATCAGCCCCAGCATTTT CASSFTGDQPQHF
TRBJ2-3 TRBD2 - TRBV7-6 TGTGCCAGCAGCTTGAGGAGAAGGACTAGCGGGAGTACAGATACGCAGTATTTT CASSLRRRTSGSTDTQYF
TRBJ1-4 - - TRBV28 TGTGCCAGCAGTCTACTTTCGCCCATAGCGGAACTGTTTTTT CASSLLSPIAELFF
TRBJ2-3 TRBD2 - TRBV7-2 TGTGCCAGCAGCTTAGAAACTACTAGCGCTCGGAGGGATACGCAGTATTTT CASSLETTSARRDTQYF
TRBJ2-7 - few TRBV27 TGTGCCAGCAGTTTATCGCACCCCAGGTACGAGCAGTACTTC CASSLSHPRYEQYF